In its sample, the clone carrying this T cell receptor (beta chain) was seen many times. The antigen is undetermined. This specimen comes from a study of human T cells and chemical hapten exposure. Study as a whole: A roughly 2 cm by roughly 2 cm inner upper arm patch received 2% DPC for sensitization.

Time point defined: patch test 1, 2 weeks after DPC sensitization. Treatment specified: therapeutic diphenylcyclopropenone sensitization with weekly scalp DPC. The authors extracted total RNA from unfractionated whole blood. Study outcomes and limitations: Significantly more large CDR3 similarity clusters were formed by expanded TCRs than by controls.

TCRdb analysed the RACE reads with MiXCR anew, one entry per CDR3 protein. The data show over 50,000 distinct CDR3 sequences, approximately 11% seen once. CDR1 and CDR2 (germline): SGHKS, YYEKEE (reference sequence). The CDR3 runs to 14 residues. V shed 3 bases, J shed 1 base, and the junction held 1 base outside the gene matches. The chain has TRBV5-5 and TRBJ1-5; 7 positions match TRBD1. The source of this sequence is a woman between 40 and 50 years old with alopecia areata. Some clones in this sample may be carry-over from other donors' samples. The sequencing here drew on whole blood, taken in connection with sensitization to the hapten diphenylcyclopropenone (DPC). The CDR3, as DNA: TGTGCCAGCAGCTGGGACAGAAGCAATCAGCCCCAGCATTTT. It yields the protein CASSWDRSNQPQHF.